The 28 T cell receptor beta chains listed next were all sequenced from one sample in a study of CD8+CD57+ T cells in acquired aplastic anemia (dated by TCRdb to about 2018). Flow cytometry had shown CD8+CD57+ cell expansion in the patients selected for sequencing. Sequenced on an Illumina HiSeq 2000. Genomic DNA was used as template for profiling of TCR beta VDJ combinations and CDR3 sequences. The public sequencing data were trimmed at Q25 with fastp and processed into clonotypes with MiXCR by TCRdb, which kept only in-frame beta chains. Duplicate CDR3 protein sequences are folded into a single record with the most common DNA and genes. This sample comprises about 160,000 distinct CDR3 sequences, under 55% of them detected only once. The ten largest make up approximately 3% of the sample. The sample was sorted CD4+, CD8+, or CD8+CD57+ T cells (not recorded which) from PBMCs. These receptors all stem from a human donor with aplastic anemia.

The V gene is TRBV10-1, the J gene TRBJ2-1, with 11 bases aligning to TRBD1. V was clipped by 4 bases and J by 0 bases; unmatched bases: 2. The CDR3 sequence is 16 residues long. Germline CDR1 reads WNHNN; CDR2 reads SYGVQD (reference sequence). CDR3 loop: CASSGGTGGSYNEQFF. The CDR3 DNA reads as TGCGCCAGCAGTGGGGGGACAGGGGGCTCCTACAATGAGCAGTTCTTC.

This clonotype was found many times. The CDR3 DNA is TGCAGTGCTAGAGAAAGGGGGACTAGCGGCACAGATACGCAGTATTTT. Translated, it gives CSARERGTSGTDTQYF. The J gene is TRBJ2-3, the V gene TRBV20-1, with 10 nucleotides matching TRBD2. This CDR3 region has 16 residues. V was pared by 0 bases and J by 1 base, with 4 bases of the junction left unmatched. Germline V gives CDR1 DFQATT, CDR2 SNEGSKA (reference sequence).

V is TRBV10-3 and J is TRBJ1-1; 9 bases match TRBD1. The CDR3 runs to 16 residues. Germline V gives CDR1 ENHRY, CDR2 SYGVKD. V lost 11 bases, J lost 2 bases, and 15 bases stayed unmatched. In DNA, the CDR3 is TGTGCCGCGGGACAGGGTGCAGTTTCGGATAACACTGAAGCTTTCTTT. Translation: CAAGQGAVSDNTEAFF.

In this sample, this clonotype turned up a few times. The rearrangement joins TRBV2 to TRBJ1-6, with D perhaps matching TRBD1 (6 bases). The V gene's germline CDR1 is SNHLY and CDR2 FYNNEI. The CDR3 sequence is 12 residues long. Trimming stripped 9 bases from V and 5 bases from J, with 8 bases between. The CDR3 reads CARQGNNSPLHF. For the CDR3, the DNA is TGTGCCAGACAGGGAAATAATTCACCCCTCCACTTT. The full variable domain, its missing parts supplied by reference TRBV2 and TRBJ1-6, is EPEVTQTPSHQVTQMGQEVILRCVPISNHLYFYWYRQILGQKVEFLVSFYNNEISEKSEIFDDQFSVERPDGSNFTLKIRSTKLEDSAMYFCARQGNNSPLHFGNGTRLTVT.

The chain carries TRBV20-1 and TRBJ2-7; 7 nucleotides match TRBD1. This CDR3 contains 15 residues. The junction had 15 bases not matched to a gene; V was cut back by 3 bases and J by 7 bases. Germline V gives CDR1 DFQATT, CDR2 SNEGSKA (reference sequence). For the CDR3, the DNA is TGCAGTGCTAGGGCCGCGACAGGGTCCCCGCTTGAGCAGTACTTC. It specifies CSARAATGSPLEQYF.

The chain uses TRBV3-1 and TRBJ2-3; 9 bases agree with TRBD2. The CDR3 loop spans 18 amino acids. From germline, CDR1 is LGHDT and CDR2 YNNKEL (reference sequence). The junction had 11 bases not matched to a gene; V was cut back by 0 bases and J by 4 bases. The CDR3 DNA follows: TGTGCCAGCAGCCAAGACCAAGGGCTAGCGGGGTTAGCAGATACGCAGTATTTT. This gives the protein CASSQDQGLAGLADTQYF.

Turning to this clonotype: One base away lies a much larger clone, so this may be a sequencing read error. CDR3 nucleotides: TGTGCCAGCAGAGGACGGGTGGGCACTGAAGCTTTCTTT. It yields the protein CASRGRVGTEAFF. The chain uses TRBV6-1 and TRBJ1-1; D remains ambiguous. Germline CDR1 MNHNS, CDR2 SASEGT. V gave up 6 bases and J gave up 4 bases, with 12 bases separating them. CDR3 size: 13 residues.

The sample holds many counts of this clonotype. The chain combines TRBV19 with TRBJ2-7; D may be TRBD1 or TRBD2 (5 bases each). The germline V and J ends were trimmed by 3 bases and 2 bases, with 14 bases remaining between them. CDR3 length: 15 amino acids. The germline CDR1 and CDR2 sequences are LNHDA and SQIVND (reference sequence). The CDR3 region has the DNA TGTGCCAGTAGTATCGGGGACGCCGCAGCCTACGAGCAGTACTTC. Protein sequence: CASSIGDAAAYEQYF.

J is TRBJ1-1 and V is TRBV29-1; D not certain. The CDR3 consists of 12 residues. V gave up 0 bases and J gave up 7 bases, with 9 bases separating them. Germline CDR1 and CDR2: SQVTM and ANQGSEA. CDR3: CSVEEGTLEAFF. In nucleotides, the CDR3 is TGCAGCGTTGAAGAGGGAACCCTTGAAGCTTTCTTT.

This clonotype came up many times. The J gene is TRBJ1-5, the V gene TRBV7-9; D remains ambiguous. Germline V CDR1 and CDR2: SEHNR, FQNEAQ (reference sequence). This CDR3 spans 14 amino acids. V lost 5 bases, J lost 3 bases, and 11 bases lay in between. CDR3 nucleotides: TGTGCCAGCAGCGCAGACGGATCCAATCAGCCCCAGCATTTT. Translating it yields CASSADGSNQPQHF.

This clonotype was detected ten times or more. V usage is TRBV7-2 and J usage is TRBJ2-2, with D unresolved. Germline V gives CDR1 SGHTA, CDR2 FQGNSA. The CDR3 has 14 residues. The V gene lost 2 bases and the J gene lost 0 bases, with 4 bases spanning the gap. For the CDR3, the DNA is TGTGCCAGCAGCTTAATTTCGAACACCGGGGAGCTGTTTTTT. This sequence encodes CASSLISNTGELFF.

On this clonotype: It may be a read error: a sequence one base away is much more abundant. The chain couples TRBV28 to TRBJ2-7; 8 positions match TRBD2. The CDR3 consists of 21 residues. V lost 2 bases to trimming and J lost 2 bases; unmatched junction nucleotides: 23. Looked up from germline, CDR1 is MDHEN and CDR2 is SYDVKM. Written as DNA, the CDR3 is TGTGCCAGCAGTTTAATGCCGGGAGGGGTCTCCCGCGCGGTGAGACCCTACGAGCAGTACTTC. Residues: CASSLMPGGVSRAVRPYEQYF. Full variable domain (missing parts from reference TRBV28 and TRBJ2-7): DVKVTQSSRYLVKRTGEKVFLECVQDMDHENMFWYRQDPGLGLRLIYFSYDVKMKEKGDIPEGYSVSREKKERFSLILESASTNQTSMYLCASSLMPGGVSRAVRPYEQYFGPGTRLTVT.

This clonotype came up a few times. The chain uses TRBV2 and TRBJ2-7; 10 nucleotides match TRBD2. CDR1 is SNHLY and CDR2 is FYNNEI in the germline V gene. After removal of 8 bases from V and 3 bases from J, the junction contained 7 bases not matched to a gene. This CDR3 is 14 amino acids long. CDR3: CASARASGSYEQYF. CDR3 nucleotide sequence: TGTGCCAGCGCCAGGGCTAGCGGGAGCTACGAGCAGTACTTC. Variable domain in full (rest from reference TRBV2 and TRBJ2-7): EPEVTQTPSHQVTQMGQEVILRCVPISNHLYFYWYRQILGQKVEFLVSFYNNEISEKSEIFDDQFSVERPDGSNFTLKIRSTKLEDSAMYFCASARASGSYEQYFGPGTRLTVT.

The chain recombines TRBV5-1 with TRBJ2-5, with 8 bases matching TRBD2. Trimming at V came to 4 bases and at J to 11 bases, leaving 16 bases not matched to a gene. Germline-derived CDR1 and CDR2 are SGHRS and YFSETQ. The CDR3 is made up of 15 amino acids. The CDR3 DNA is TGCGCCAGCAGCCCTACCCGAGCGGGAGTCGGTGAGCAGTACTTC. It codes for CASSPTRAGVGEQYF.

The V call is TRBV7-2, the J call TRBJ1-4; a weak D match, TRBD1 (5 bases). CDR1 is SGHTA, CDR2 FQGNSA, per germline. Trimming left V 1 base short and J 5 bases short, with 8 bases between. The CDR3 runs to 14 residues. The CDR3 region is CASSLVTANEKLFF. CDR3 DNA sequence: TGTGCCAGCAGCTTAGTGACAGCAAATGAAAAACTGTTTTTT. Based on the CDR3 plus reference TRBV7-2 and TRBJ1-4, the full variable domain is GAGVSQSPSNKVTEKGKDVELRCDPISGHTALYWYRQSLGQGLEFLIYFQGNSAPDKSGLPSDRFSAERTGGSVSTLTIQRTQQEDSAVYLCASSLVTANEKLFFGSGTQLSVL.

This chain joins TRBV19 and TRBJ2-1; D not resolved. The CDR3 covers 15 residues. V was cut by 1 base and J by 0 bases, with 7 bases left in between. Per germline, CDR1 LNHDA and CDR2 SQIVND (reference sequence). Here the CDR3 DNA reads TGTGCCAGTAGTATAGCACAGAGCTCCTACAATGAGCAGTTCTTC. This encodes CASSIAQSSYNEQFF.

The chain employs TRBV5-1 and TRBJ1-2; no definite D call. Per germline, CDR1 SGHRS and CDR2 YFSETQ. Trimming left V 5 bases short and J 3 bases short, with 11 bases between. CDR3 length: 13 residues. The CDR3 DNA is TGCGCCAGCAGAGAGGAAAGGCACTATGGCTACACCTTC. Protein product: CASREERHYGYTF.

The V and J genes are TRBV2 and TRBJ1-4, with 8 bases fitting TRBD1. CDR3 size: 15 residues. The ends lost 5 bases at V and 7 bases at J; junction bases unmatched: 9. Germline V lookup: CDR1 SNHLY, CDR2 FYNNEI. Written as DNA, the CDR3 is TGTGCCAGCAGTATGACGACAGGGGTCGGTGAAAAACTGTTTTTT. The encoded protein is CASSMTTGVGEKLFF.

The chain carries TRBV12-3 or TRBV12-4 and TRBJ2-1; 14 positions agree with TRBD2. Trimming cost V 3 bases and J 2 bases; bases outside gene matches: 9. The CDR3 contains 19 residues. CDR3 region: CASSLLGGLAGATYNEQFF. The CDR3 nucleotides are TGTGCCAGCAGTTTGTTAGGGGGACTAGCGGGAGCGACCTACAATGAGCAGTTCTTC.

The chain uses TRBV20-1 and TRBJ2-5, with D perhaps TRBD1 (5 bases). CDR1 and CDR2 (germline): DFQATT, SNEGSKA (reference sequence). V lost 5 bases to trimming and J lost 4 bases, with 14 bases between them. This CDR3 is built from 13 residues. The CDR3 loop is CSASGHAGETQYF. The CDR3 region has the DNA TGCAGTGCTTCCGGACATGCTGGAGAGACCCAGTACTTC.

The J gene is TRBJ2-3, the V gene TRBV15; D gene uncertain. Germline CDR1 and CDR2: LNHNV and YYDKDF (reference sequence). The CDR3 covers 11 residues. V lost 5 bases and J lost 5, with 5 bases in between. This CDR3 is CATSHLDTQYF. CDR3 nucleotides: TGTGCCACCAGCCACTTAGATACGCAGTATTTT.

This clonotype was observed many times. The CDR3 bases are TGTGCCACCAGTGATTCAGTAGCGACAGCCTACAATGAGCAGTTCTTC. Protein sequence: CATSDSVATAYNEQFF. The chain combines TRBV24-1 with TRBJ2-1; perhaps D is TRBD1 or TRBD2 (5 bases each). This CDR3 has 16 residues. V shed 2 bases and J shed 2 bases, with 12 bases lying between them. CDR1 is KGHDR and CDR2 is SFDVKD in the germline V gene.

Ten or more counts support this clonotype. The CDR3 nucleotides read TGCAGTGCTCACAGCGGGAATCAGCCCCAGCATTTT. It translates to CSAHSGNQPQHF. The chain is built from TRBV20-1 and TRBJ1-5; D is unresolved. Trimming took off 5 bases at V and 4 bases at J, with 9 bases between the two ends. Per germline, CDR1 DFQATT and CDR2 SNEGSKA (reference sequence). The CDR3 contains 12 residues.

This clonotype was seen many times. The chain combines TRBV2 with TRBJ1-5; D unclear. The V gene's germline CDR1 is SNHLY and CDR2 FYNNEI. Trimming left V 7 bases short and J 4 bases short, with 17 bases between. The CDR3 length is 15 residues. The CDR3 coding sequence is TGTGCCAGCAAGGCTTCGTCCCTTAGGAATCAGCCCCAGCATTTT. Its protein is CASKASSLRNQPQHF.

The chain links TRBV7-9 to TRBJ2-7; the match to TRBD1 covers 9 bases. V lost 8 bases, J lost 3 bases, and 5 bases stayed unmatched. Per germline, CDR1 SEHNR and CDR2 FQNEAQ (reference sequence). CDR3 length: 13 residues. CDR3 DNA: TGTGCCAGCGCCGGGACAGGGATCTACGAGCAGTACTTC. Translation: CASAGTGIYEQYF.

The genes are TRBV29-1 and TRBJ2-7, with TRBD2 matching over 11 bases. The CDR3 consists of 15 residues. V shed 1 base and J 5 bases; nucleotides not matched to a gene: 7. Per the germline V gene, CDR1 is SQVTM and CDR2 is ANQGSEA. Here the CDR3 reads CSVEGSGLAVHEQYF. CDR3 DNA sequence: TGCAGCGTTGAAGGGTCGGGACTAGCGGTCCACGAGCAGTACTTC.

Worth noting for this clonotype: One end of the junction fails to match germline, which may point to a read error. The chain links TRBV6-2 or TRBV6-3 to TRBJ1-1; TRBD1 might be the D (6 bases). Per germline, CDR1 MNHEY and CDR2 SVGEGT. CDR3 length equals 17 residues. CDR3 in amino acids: CASILRGGAHMNTESFF. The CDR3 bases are TGTGCCAGCATACTTAGGGGGGGAGCTCACATGAACACTGAATCTTTCTTT.

CDR3 sequence: CATSPPKQPQHF. CDR3 DNA sequence: TGTGCCACCAGCCCCCCTAAACAGCCCCAGCATTTT. This chain links TRBV15 with TRBJ1-5; D remains ambiguous. Germline assignment: CDR1 LNHNV and CDR2 YYDKDF (reference sequence). The V end was cut by 5 bases, the J end by 7 bases, with 9 bases between. The CDR3 length is 12 residues. The full variable domain, in which reference TRBV15 and TRBJ1-5 provide the parts outside the CDR3, is DAMVIQNPRYQVTQFGKPVTLSCSQTLNHNVMYWYQQKSSQAPKLLFHYYDKDFNNEADTPDNFQSRRPNTSFCFLDIRSPGLGDTAMYLCATSPPKQPQHFGDGTRLSIL.